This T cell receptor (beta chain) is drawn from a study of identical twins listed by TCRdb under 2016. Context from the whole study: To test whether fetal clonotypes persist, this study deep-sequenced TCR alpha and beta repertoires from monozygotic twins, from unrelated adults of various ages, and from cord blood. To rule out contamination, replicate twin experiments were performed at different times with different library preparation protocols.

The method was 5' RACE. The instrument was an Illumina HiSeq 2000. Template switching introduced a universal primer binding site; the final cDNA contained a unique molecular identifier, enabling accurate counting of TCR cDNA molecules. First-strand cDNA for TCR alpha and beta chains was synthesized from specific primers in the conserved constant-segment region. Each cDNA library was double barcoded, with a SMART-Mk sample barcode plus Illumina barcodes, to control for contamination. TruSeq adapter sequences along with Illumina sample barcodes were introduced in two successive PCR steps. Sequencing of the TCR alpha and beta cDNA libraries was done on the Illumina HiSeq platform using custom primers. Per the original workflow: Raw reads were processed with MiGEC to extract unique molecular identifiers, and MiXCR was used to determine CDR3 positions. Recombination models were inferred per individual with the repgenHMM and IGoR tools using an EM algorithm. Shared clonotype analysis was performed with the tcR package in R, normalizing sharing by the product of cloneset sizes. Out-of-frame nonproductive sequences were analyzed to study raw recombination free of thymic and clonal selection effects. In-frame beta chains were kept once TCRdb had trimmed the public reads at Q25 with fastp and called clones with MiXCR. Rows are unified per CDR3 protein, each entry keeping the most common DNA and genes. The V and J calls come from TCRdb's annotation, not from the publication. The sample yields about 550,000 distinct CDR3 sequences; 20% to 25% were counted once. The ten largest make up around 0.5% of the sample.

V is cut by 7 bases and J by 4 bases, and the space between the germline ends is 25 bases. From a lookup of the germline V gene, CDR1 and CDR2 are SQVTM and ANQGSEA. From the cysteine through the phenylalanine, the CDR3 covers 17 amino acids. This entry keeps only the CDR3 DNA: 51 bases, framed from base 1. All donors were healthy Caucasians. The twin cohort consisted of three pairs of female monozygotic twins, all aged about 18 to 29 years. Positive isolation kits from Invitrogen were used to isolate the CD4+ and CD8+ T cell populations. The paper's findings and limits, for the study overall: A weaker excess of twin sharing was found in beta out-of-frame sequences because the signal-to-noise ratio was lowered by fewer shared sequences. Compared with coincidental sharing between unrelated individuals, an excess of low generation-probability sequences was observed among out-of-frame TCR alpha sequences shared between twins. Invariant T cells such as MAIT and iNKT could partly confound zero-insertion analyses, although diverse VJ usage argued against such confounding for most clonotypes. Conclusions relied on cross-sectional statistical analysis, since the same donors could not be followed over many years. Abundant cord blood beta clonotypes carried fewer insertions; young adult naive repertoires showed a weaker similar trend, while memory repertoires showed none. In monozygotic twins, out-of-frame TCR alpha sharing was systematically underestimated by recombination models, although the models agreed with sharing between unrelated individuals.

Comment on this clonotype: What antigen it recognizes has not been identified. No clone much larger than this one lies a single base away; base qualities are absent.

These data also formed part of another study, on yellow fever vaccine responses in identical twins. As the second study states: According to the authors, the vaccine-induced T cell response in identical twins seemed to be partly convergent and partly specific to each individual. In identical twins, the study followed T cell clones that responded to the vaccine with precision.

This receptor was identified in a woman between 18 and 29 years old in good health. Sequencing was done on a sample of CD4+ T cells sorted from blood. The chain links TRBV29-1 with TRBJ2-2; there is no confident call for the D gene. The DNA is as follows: TGCAGCGCCTTAGGTGTTACAAAGAGACGAGGCACCGGGGAGCTGTTTTTT. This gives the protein CSALGVTKRRGTGELFF.